The source of this T cell receptor beta chain is a study of T cells after yellow fever vaccination. A 5'RACE template-switching step, the method used to make TCR cDNA, added a universal primer site and UMIs. TCRdb called the 5' RACE reads again in MiXCR, with one record for every CDR3 protein. The profile covers approximately 510,000 distinct CDR3 sequences, with 20% to 25% appearing a single time and about 15% taken by the ten largest. Study-wide results and limits: Overlap between CD4 and CD8 compartments was detected for a small share of clonotypes. Reappearance after the booster was seen for most primary-vaccination clones, at 96% CD4 and about 90% CD8. The secondary response showed a weaker magnitude and a faster peak, day 5 versus 15.

This CDR3 is 19 amino acids long. Germline V gene data show CDR1 as MNHGY and CDR2 as SVAAGI. V lost 2 bases to trimming and J lost 0 bases; unmatched junction nucleotides: 13. This clonotype occurred once. Its specificity is not known. The chain combines TRBV6-9 with TRBJ2-5, with 9 bases identical to TRBD2. This sequence was found in a man younger than 30 who received the YFV17D yellow fever vaccine. The sequencing here drew on PBMCs, taken approximately 22 days after the first yellow fever vaccination. CDR3 nucleotides: TGTGCCAGCAGTTATAAAGGGTCTAGCGGGGCTCTACACCAAGAGACCCAGTACTTC. This translates into CASSYKGSSGALHQETQYF.